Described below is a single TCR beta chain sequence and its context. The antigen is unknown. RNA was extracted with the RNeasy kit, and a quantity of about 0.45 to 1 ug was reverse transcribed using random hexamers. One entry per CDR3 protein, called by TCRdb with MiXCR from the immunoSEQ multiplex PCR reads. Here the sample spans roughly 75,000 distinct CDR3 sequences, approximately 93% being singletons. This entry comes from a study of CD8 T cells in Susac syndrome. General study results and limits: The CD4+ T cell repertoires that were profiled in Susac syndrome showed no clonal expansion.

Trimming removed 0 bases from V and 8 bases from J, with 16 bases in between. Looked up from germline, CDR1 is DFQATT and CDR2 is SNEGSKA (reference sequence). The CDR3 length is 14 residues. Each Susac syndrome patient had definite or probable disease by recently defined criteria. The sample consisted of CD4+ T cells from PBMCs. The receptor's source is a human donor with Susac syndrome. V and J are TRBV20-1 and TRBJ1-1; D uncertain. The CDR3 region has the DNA TGCAGTGCTAGAGATCCTTACAGCCCAAGAGAAGCTTTCTTT. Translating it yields CSARDPYSPREAFF.